These 22 T cell receptor beta chains were sequenced from one sample in a study of Graves' ophthalmopathy and Graves' hyperthyroidism. Researchers took RNA transcripts and amplified TCR beta CDR3 regions from them. The first round was an RT-PCR with HTBI primers, and the second round was a multiplex PCR. MiXCR was run by TCRdb on the multiplex PCR reads, yielding one entry per CDR3 protein. The table records 900,000 to 1,200,000 distinct CDR3 sequences, 35% to 40% of them present only once. The sequenced sample was peripheral blood or thyroid tissue (not recorded which). All receptors derive from an adult man with Graves' hyperthyroidism.

At least ten counts were recorded for this clonotype. The gene calls are TRBV7-8 and TRBJ2-6; D is undetermined. Trimming stripped 3 bases from V and 3 bases from J, with 9 bases between. This CDR3 contains 15 residues. In germline, CDR1 is SGHVS, CDR2 FQNEAQ. The CDR3 DNA sequence: TGTGCCAGCAGCTTGGGGAAGATTGGGGCCAACGTCCTGACTTTC. As protein: CASSLGKIGANVLTF. Variable domain in full (rest from reference TRBV7-8 and TRBJ2-6): GAGVSQSPRYKVAKRGQDVALRCDPISGHVSLFWYQQALGQGPEFLTYFQNEAQLDKSGLPSDRFFAERPEGSVSTLKIQRTQQEDSAVYLCASSLGKIGANVLTFGAGSRLTVL.

This clonotype showed up just a few times. The rearrangement links TRBV5-1 to TRBJ2-5, with 11 bases identical to TRBD2. Trimming took 4 bases from V and 1 from J; bases not matched to a gene: 6. There are 16 residues in the CDR3. Germline V gene data show CDR1 as SGHRS and CDR2 as YFSETQ. The CDR3 sequence: CASSKLTSGSQETQYF. The DNA for the CDR3 is TGCGCCAGCAGCAAACTCACTAGCGGGAGCCAAGAGACCCAGTACTTC.

The chain couples TRBV7-8 to TRBJ2-7, with D tentatively TRBD2 (6 bases). The CDR3 has 16 residues. In germline, CDR1 is SGHVS, CDR2 FQNEAQ. With 5 bases removed from V and 3 bases from J, the gap between germline ends came to 20 bases. The CDR3 reads CASSQGPFSGIYEQYF. CDR3 bases: TGTGCCAGCAGCCAGGGCCCATTTAGCGGAATCTACGAGCAGTACTTC.

As to this clonotype: The junction departs from the called germline gene at one end, perhaps through a read error. V gene TRBV2 combines with J gene TRBJ2-5; 10 nucleotides match TRBD2. Germline V gives CDR1 SNHLY, CDR2 FYNNEI. This CDR3 is 16 amino acids long. The CDR3 DNA is TGTGCCTGCAGCGTTGTTACTAGCGGGGTGCAAGAGACCCAGTACTTC. Its translation: CACSVVTSGVQETQYF.

At least ten counts were recorded for this clonotype. The chain uses TRBV5-1 and TRBJ2-5; D gene ambiguous. The V gene's germline CDR1 is SGHRS and CDR2 YFSETQ. This CDR3 is built from 15 residues. V was clipped by 0 bases and J by 2 bases, with 11 bases between them. Written as DNA, the CDR3 is TGCGCCAGCAGCTTGGCCGGGCAGCTACAAGAGACCCAGTACTTC. It specifies CASSLAGQLQETQYF.

With regard to this clonotype: Its ends do not fully match the called genes, so a read error is possible. V usage is TRBV7-9 and J usage is TRBJ2-5; TRBD1 matches at 7 bases. The CDR3 has 19 amino acids. Germline values: CDR1 SEHNR, CDR2 FQNEAQ (reference sequence). For the CDR3, the DNA is TGCGCCAGCAGCCAAGATCGCAGGGGGAACACTGGGTACCAAGAGACCCAGTACTTC. This encodes CASSQDRRGNTGYQETQYF.

The V and J genes are TRBV2 and TRBJ1-5; TRBD1 matches at 7 bases. Germline-derived CDR1 and CDR2 are SNHLY and FYNNEI. V shed 6 bases and J 7 bases; nucleotides not matched to a gene: 15. This CDR3 is 16 amino acids long. CDR3 sequence: CASSTTQDRVDQPQHF. As DNA, the CDR3 is TGTGCCAGCAGCACCACCCAAGACAGGGTGGACCAGCCCCAGCATTTT.

V is TRBV10-2 and J is TRBJ1-2; 8 positions agree with TRBD1. The V segment lost 2 bases and the J segment 6 bases; nucleotides outside the gene matches: 5. Looked up from germline, CDR1 is WSHSY and CDR2 is SAAADI. The CDR3 is made up of 14 amino acids. For the CDR3, the DNA is TGCGCCAGCAGTGAGCCGGACAGGGAGGATGGCTACACCTTC. Its protein product is CASSEPDREDGYTF.

As to this clonotype: One junction end disagrees with the germline gene, perhaps due to a read error. J is TRBJ1-1 and V is TRBV4-3; the D gene is possibly TRBD1 (6 bases). The CDR3 has 15 amino acids. From germline, CDR1 is LGHNA and CDR2 YSLEER. For the CDR3, the DNA is TGCGCCAGCAGCCAACGGGACACCAGAAACACTGAAACTTTCTTT. Translating gives CASSQRDTRNTETFF.

This clonotype was observed a handful of times. The chain employs TRBV4-1 and TRBJ2-7, with D unclear. CDR1 and CDR2 from the germline V gene are MGHRA and YSYEKL. The CDR3 length is 16 residues. Trimming removed 0 bases at V and 0 bases at J, with 12 bases between. As DNA, the CDR3 is TGCGCCAGCAGCCAAGAGATACCGGTTAGCTCCTACGAGCAGTACTTC. It codes for CASSQEIPVSSYEQYF.

This clonotype was counted a few times. Being one base from a much bigger clone, this may be a read error. CDR3 coding DNA: TGCGCCAGCGGGACGGAGAAGATGTACGAGCAGTACTTC. Translation gives CASGTEKMYEQYF. The V call is TRBV5-1, the J call TRBJ2-7; D is possibly TRBD1 or TRBD2 (5 bases each). The CDR3 has 13 amino acids. V shed 7 bases and J shed 4 bases, with 15 bases lying between them. Germline assignment: CDR1 SGHRS and CDR2 YFSETQ.

A word on this clonotype: Being one base from a much bigger clone, this may be a read error. The chain combines TRBV7-2 with TRBJ1-1; no clear D. The CDR3 is 14 amino acids. V shed 7 bases and J shed 1 base, with 13 bases lying between them. Germline loops: CDR1 SGHTA, CDR2 FQGNSA. CDR3 residues: CASIVPEGNTEAFF. The CDR3 DNA reads as TGTGCCAGCATCGTACCCGAGGGGAACACTGAAGCTTTCTTT.

This clonotype was found many times. J is TRBJ2-7 and V is TRBV19; TRBD1 aligns across 9 bases. J was trimmed by 4 bases and V by 4 bases; bases with no gene match: 8. This CDR3 is 15 amino acids long. The germline V gene has CDR1 LNHDA and CDR2 SQIVND (reference sequence). This chain's CDR3 is CASSTTGTGLYEQYF. The CDR3 nucleotides read TGTGCCAGTAGTACAACCGGGACAGGGTTGTACGAGCAGTACTTC.

This clonotype was observed a few times. The gene calls are TRBV28 and TRBJ2-5; D may correspond to TRBD1 or TRBD2 (5 bases each). CDR1 is MDHEN, CDR2 SYDVKM, per germline. This CDR3 region has 16 residues. V dropped 5 bases and J dropped 0 bases, with 16 bases sitting between them. This CDR3 reads CASSLDGTPYQETQYF. The CDR3 DNA is TGTGCCAGCAGTCTGGACGGGACGCCGTACCAAGAGACCCAGTACTTC.

This clonotype was counted many times. The chain recombines TRBV19 with TRBJ1-3, with 7 nucleotides matching TRBD1. Trimming took 10 bases from V and 7 from J; bases not matched to a gene: 10. From germline, CDR1 is LNHDA and CDR2 SQIVND (reference sequence). This CDR3 has 13 amino acids. The CDR3 bases are TGTGCCACCAGACAGGGATACGGGAACACCATATATTTT. Its protein is CATRQGYGNTIYF.

V gene TRBV27 combines with J gene TRBJ2-2, with D possibly matching TRBD2 (5 bases). This CDR3 has 15 amino acids. The germline V gene encodes CDR1 MNHEY and CDR2 SMNVEV (reference sequence). Trimming left V 6 bases short and J 5 bases short, with 16 bases between. The CDR3 region has the DNA TGTGCCAGCAGGCGGTGGGGAGAGGGTACCGGGGAGCTGTTTTTT. As protein: CASRRWGEGTGELFF.

This clonotype was found many times. The chain recombines TRBV3-1 with TRBJ2-5; D is unclear. V was pared by 1 base and J by 2 bases, with 5 bases between. CDR1 LGHDT and CDR2 YNNKEL come from the germline V gene (reference sequence). This CDR3 is built from 13 residues. CDR3 in DNA: TGTGCCAGCAGCCAAGCTACGCAAGAGACCCAGTACTTC. This gives the protein CASSQATQETQYF.

As for this clonotype: This may stem from a read error, because a much larger clone lies one nucleotide away. V usage is TRBV7-2 and J usage is TRBJ1-6; D might be TRBD1 (6 bases). CDR1 is SGHTA and CDR2 is FQGNSA in the germline V gene. This CDR3 is 13 amino acids long. Here the CDR3 reads CATSRTGNSPLHF. In DNA, the CDR3 is TGTGCCACCAGCCGCACAGGGAACTCACCCCTCCACTTT.

This clonotype has more than one count but fewer than ten. J is TRBJ2-5 and V is TRBV7-3, with D possibly matching TRBD2 (5 bases). Per the germline V gene, CDR1 is SGHTA and CDR2 is FQGTGA. This CDR3 has 14 residues. V dropped 0 bases and J dropped 5 bases, with 10 bases sitting between them. The CDR3 sequence: CASSLTAGEETQYF. The CDR3 nucleotides read TGTGCCAGCAGCTTAACGGCGGGTGAGGAGACCCAGTACTTC.

This chain joins TRBV6-5 and TRBJ1-2; D might be TRBD1 (5 bases). The V and J ends lost 0 bases and 4 bases respectively, with 12 bases between them. Germline-derived CDR1 and CDR2 are MNHEY and SVGAGI. The CDR3 is made up of 15 amino acids. CDR3 nucleotides: TGTGCCAGCAGTTACTCCGCGACAGCCAGCTATGGCTACACCTTC. Amino acids: CASSYSATASYGYTF.

This clonotype was seen ten or more times. J is TRBJ2-7 and V is TRBV2; D remains unclear. The germline gives CDR1 SNHLY, CDR2 FYNNEI. Trimming removed 6 bases from V and 3 bases from J, with 9 bases in between. The CDR3 runs to 12 residues. CDR3 in DNA: TGTGCCAGCAGGTCGGTAAACTACGAGCAGTACTTC. This translates into CASRSVNYEQYF.

A few counts support this clonotype. The CDR3 sequence is CASSDRGPARLFF. The CDR3 nucleotides are TGCGCCAGCAGTGACCGGGGCCCGGCGCGTTTGTTTTTT. The V and J genes are TRBV10-2 and TRBJ1-4; D may be TRBD1 (5 bases). The germline gives CDR1 WSHSY, CDR2 SAAADI. The ends were cut back, 3 bases at V and 15 bases at J, with 17 bases in the middle. This CDR3 is 13 amino acids long.